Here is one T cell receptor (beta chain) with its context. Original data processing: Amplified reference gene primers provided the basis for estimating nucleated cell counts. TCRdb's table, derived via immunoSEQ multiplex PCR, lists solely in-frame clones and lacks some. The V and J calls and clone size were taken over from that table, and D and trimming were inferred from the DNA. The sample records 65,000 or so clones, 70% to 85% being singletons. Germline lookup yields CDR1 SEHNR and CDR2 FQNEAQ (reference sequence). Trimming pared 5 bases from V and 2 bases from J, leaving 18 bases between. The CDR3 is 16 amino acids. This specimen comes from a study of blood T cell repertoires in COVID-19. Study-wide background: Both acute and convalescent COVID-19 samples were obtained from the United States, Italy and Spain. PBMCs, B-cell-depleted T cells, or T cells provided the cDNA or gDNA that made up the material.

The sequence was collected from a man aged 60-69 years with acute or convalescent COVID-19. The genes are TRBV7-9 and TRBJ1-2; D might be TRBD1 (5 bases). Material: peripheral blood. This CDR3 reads CASSPNLQGGNYGYTF. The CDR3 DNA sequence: TGTGCCAGCAGCCCAAACCTCCAGGGAGGCAACTATGGCTACACCTTC.